This TCR beta chain emerged from a study of shared clonotypes between healthy human individuals. In germline, CDR1 is LNHDA, CDR2 SQIVND (reference sequence). V dropped 2 bases and J dropped 5 bases, with 10 bases sitting between them. This CDR3 has 13 amino acids. In the case of this clone: Antigen specificity is unknown.

Study-level findings and limits: As a rule, naive subsets had a larger estimated richness than memory subsets.

Sequencing used immunoSEQ multiplex PCR; TCRdb keeps in-frame clones, though not all of them. The sample shows a few million clones, just over 90% of them seen only once. The V gene is TRBV19, the J gene TRBJ2-7; possible D gene TRBD2, 6 bases. Sequenced material: naive CD4+ T cells from PBMCs. As for subset: CD45RA+ positively selected. This receptor was obtained from a man younger than 35 in good health. Some clones in this sample may be carry-over from other donors' samples. CDR3: CASSILLAHEQYF. Here the CDR3 DNA reads TGTGCCAGTAGTATATTACTAGCCCACGAGCAGTACTTC.